The rows below give T cell receptor beta chains drawn from one sample of a study of blood T cell repertoires in COVID-19. Libraries were prepared by immunoSEQ multiplex PCR; TCRdb keeps only in-frame clonotypes and omits some of them. The sample yields 44,000 or so clones, less than 90% seen once. Sequencing was performed on peripheral blood. The origin of the receptors is a human donor in a cohort sampled during active COVID-19. CDR3s include the opening cysteine and the closing phenylalanine or tryptophan. A D gene is named only where the DNA matches it firmly. Size tells how often a clone was seen (once, few, many) or the class of an expanded clone, and some rows leave it out.

d_call | j_call | v_call | clone_size | cdr3_aa | cdr3_nt
. | TRBJ2-7 | TRBV19 | . | CASSIAGYYEQYF | TGTGCCAGTAGTATAGCGGGGTACTACGAGCAGTACTTC
. | TRBJ1-5 | TRBV19 | . | CASGEAESYSNQPQHF | TGTGCCAGTGGGGAGGCAGAAAGTTATAGCAATCAGCCCCAGCATTTT
. | TRBJ2-5 | TRBV7-2 | . | CASSLARETQYF | TGTGCCAGCAGCTTAGCGAGAGAGACCCAGTACTTC
. | TRBJ2-3 | TRBV5-4 | . | CASSRNVNSGWRDTQYF | TGTGCCAGCAGTCGTAACGTAAACTCGGGATGGAGAGATACGCAGTATTTT
. | TRBJ1-3 | TRBV28 | . | CASSPSQPRGNTIYF | TGTGCCAGCAGTCCTTCTCAACCGAGGGGAAACACCATATATTTT
. | TRBJ1-1 | TRBV9 | . | CASSVWDTGTEAFF | TGTGCCAGCAGCGTGTGGGACACGGGGACTGAAGCTTTCTTT
TRBD1 | TRBJ2-7 | TRBV6-1 | . | CASSEARTGSKQYF | TGTGCCAGCAGTGAAGCAAGGACAGGGAGCAAGCAGTACTTC
. | TRBJ1-3 | TRBV4-1 | . | CASSLYFTVFGNTIYF | TGCGCCAGCAGCCTATATTTTACTGTCTTTGGAAACACCATATATTTT
. | TRBJ2-1 | TRBV11-3 | . | CASSTTSINEQFF | TGTGCCAGCAGCACAACTAGTATCAATGAGCAGTTCTTC
TRBD1 | TRBJ2-2 | TRBV25-1 | . | CASSDPGTANTGELFF | TGTGCCAGCAGTGATCCCGGGACAGCGAACACCGGGGAGCTGTTTTTT
TRBD2 | TRBJ2-3 | TRBV27 | . | CASTGGARDTQYF | TGTGCCAGCACCGGGGGGGCCAGGGATACGCAGTATTTT
TRBD2 | TRBJ2-3 | TRBV6-4 | . | CASSDSRLAGGPGTDTQYF | TGTGCCAGCAGTGACTCGAGACTAGCGGGGGGGCCGGGCACAGATACGCAGTATTTT
TRBD1 | TRBJ1-1 | TRBV9 | . | CASSATHPGTGFNTEAFF | TGTGCCAGCAGCGCCACCCACCCCGGGACAGGGTTTAACACTGAAGCTTTCTTT
TRBD1 | TRBJ1-2 | TRBV6-6 | . | CAGSRDRDSDGYTF | TGTGCCGGTAGTCGGGACAGGGACTCGGATGGCTACACCTTC
. | TRBJ2-3 | TRBV6-5 | . | CASSSQFTDTQYF | TGTGCCAGCAGTTCCCAATTTACAGATACGCAGTATTTT
. | TRBJ2-3 | TRBV11-2 | once | CASSLGGSDTQYF | TGTGCCAGCAGCTTGGGAGGCTCAGATACGCAGTATTTT